The rows below give T cell receptor beta chains drawn from one sample of a study of control samples from healthy donors and cancer patients. TCRdb's copy holds only in-frame clones and misses some; the assay was immunoSEQ multiplex PCR. This sample carries roughly 160,000 clones, 96% of them seen once, and the ten largest clones take over 1%. Sequencing was done on a sample of blood. These receptors were taken from a woman in her 30s in good health. CDR3s include the opening cysteine and the closing phenylalanine or tryptophan.

V: TRBV24-1; J: TRBJ2-6; CDR3: CATSDPRIRDGSSGANVLTF
V: TRBV28; J: TRBJ2-2; CDR3: CASSKQGTLAGELFF
V: TRBV4-1; J: TRBJ2-7; CDR3: CASSQRHPGYEQYF
V: TRBV20-1; J: TRBJ2-2; CDR3: CSASVRTGGNTGELFF
V: TRBV7-8; J: TRBJ2-2; CDR3: CASSGGAGQSNTGELFF
V: TRBV7-9; J: TRBJ2-3; CDR3: CASSRRTSGGKGGTDTQYF
V: TRBV27; J: TRBJ2-3; CDR3: CASSIDLTSTDTQYF
V: TRBV16; J: TRBJ2-4; CDR3: CASSQFGGNIQYF
V: TRBV6-5; J: TRBJ2-7; CDR3: CASSPGTGYEQYF
V: TRBV4-2; J: TRBJ2-3; CDR3: CASSQDAVGEGADTQYF
V: TRBV18; J: TRBJ1-2; CDR3: CASSLDRVGSNGYTF
V: TRBV2; J: TRBJ1-5; CDR3: CASSPPGYQPQHF
V: TRBV7-2; J: TRBJ2-7; CDR3: CASSLGVREGDYEQYF
V: TRBV9; J: TRBJ1-6; CDR3: CASSVEPFGNEDSPLHF
V: TRBV3-1/TRBV3-2; J: TRBJ2-7; CDR3: CASTHRGSEQYF